This T cell receptor (beta chain) was retrieved from a study of blood T cells in healthy people across ages. PCR was performed a second time for about 7 to 12 cycles using a sample-barcoded 5' primer and a J-beta primer mix. From the 5' RACE reads, TCRdb called clonotypes with MiXCR, one entry per CDR3 protein. The sample contains approximately 580,000 distinct CDR3 sequences, 24% of which appear only once. J gave up 0 bases and V 6 bases, and 10 bases lay outside the gene matches. Germline values: CDR1 DFQATT, CDR2 SNEGSKA (reference sequence). The CDR3 extends over 17 amino acids. These data also formed part of another study, on T cells of mothers and their children.

The gene calls are TRBV20-1 and TRBJ1-6; 8 bases agree with TRBD1. Sequenced material: blood. The source is a boy younger than 18 in good health. CDR3 amino acids: CSARARTGSSYNSPLHF. The CDR3 DNA reads as TGCAGTGCCAGGGCCAGGACAGGGAGCTCCTATAATTCACCCCTCCACTTT.